The 2 T cell receptor beta chains below all came from one sample that was sequenced in a study of tumor-infiltrating lymphocytes in localized non-small cell lung cancer. Assay used: immunoSEQ multiplex PCR; TCRdb lists only in-frame clones, some missing. The profile covers 13,000 or so clones, with approximately 62% appearing a single time and approximately 9% taken by the ten largest. The sample taken for sequencing was uninvolved lung tissue not adjacent to the tumor. The receptors were gathered from a human donor with non-small cell lung cancer.

The V and J genes are TRBV10-3 and TRBJ2-3; D not resolved. V was trimmed by 3 bases and J by 0 bases, leaving 1 base between them. Looked up from germline, CDR1 is ENHRY and CDR2 is SYGVKD. CDR3 length equals 12 residues. CDR3 amino acids: CAISDSTDTQYF. The CDR3 nucleotides are TGTGCCATCAGTGATAGCACAGATACGCAGTATTTT.

This chain joins TRBV7-9 and TRBJ1-2, with TRBD1 matching over 8 bases. Trimming cost V 7 bases and J 8 bases; bases outside gene matches: 3. CDR3 length equals 11 residues. In germline, CDR1 is SEHNR, CDR2 FQNEAQ (reference sequence). CDR3 loop: CASTRQGGYTF. The CDR3 DNA follows: TGTGCCAGCACGAGACAGGGGGGCTACACCTTC. Combining the CDR3 with reference TRBV7-9 and TRBJ1-2 gives the whole variable domain DTGVSQNPRHKITKRGQNVTFRCDPISEHNRLYWYRQTLGQGPEFLTYFQNEAQLEKSRLLSDRFSAERPKGSFSTLEIQRTEQGDSAMYLCASTRQGGYTFGSGTRLTVV.